This T cell receptor beta chain was sequenced in a study of shared clonotypes between healthy human individuals. The naive CD8 subset, CD45RO-negative cells positively selected for CCR7, excluded terminally differentiated effector memory CD45RA+ cells. This CDR3 has 13 residues. The trim removed 6 bases at V and 6 bases at J, leaving 10 bases unmatched. Germline CDR1 reads SQVTM; CDR2 reads ANQGSEA. Clones were sequenced by immunoSEQ multiplex PCR, and TCRdb holds only the in-frame ones, with some missing. Among roughly 590,000 clones listed, roughly 95% were seen once. This TCR came from a woman between 25 and 40 years old in good health. The chain links TRBV29-1 to TRBJ2-7; 8 bases are a match to TRBD1. Sequenced sample: naive CD8+ T cells sorted from blood. This CDR3 reads CSVEDREVFEQYF. Here the CDR3 DNA reads TGCAGCGTAGAGGACAGGGAGGTTTTCGAGCAGTACTTC.